A selection of T cell receptor beta chains follows, all from one sample in a study of blood T cell repertoires in COVID-19. TCRdb's copy holds only in-frame clones and misses some; the assay was immunoSEQ multiplex PCR. Of some 94,000 clones in the sample, roughly 84% were seen once. Sequencing was done on a sample of peripheral blood. These receptors were collected from a man between 70 and 80 years old with active or convalescent COVID-19. Both conserved end residues are part of each CDR3. The order of the fields is clone size, D gene, J gene, V gene, CDR3 DNA, CDR3 protein. A D gene is named only where the DNA matches it firmly. For some rows the clone size is stated as once, few or many, or as a class when expanded; others skip it.

clone size: NA; D gene: NA; J gene: TRBJ2-2; V gene: TRBV4-2; CDR3 DNA: TGTGCCAGCAGCCCACAGAGGAACACCGGGGAGCTGTTTTTT; CDR3 protein: CASSPQRNTGELFF
clone size: NA; D gene: TRBD1; J gene: TRBJ1-5; V gene: TRBV7-8; CDR3 DNA: TGTGCCAGCAGCAATAATAGACAGGGGGCCAGCAATCAGCCCCAGCATTTT; CDR3 protein: CASSNNRQGASNQPQHF
clone size: NA; D gene: TRBD2; J gene: TRBJ2-7; V gene: TRBV5-4; CDR3 DNA: TGTGCCAGCAGCTCTGGGACTAGCGGGGGGGGCGAGCAGTACTTC; CDR3 protein: CASSSGTSGGGEQYF
clone size: NA; D gene: NA; J gene: TRBJ1-4; V gene: TRBV3-1/TRBV3-2; CDR3 DNA: TGTGCCAGCAGCCAAGGTATCCCCCAAACAGGGAGGGCTGAAAAACTGTTTTTT; CDR3 protein: CASSQGIPQTGRAEKLFF
clone size: few; D gene: NA; J gene: TRBJ1-1; V gene: TRBV18; CDR3 DNA: TGTGCCAGCTCTCCAACACTACTTTTGAACACTGAAGCTTTCTTT; CDR3 protein: CASSPTLLLNTEAFF
clone size: NA; D gene: TRBD1; J gene: TRBJ2-1; V gene: TRBV5-4; CDR3 DNA: TGTGCCAGCAGCTCTTTGGACAGGGCCCCCTACAATGAGCAGTTCTTC; CDR3 protein: CASSSLDRAPYNEQFF
clone size: once; D gene: NA; J gene: TRBJ1-2; V gene: TRBV6-5; CDR3 DNA: TGTGCCAGCAGACGGTCGGGGGGCGACTATGGCTACACCTTC; CDR3 protein: CASRRSGGDYGYTF
clone size: NA; D gene: NA; J gene: TRBJ1-4; V gene: TRBV13; CDR3 DNA: TGTGCCAGCAGCTTATTCAGGGGCGCAGTTAATGAAAAACTGTTTTTT; CDR3 protein: CASSLFRGAVNEKLFF
clone size: NA; D gene: TRBD1; J gene: TRBJ2-7; V gene: TRBV7-9; CDR3 DNA: TGTGCCAGCAGCTCCCCCGGGACAGGGGTCTACGAGCAGTACTTC; CDR3 protein: CASSSPGTGVYEQYF
clone size: NA; D gene: NA; J gene: TRBJ1-2; V gene: TRBV6-5; CDR3 DNA: TGTGCCAGCAGTTACTGGTCAGGGTCCCATGGCTACACCTTC; CDR3 protein: CASSYWSGSHGYTF
clone size: NA; D gene: NA; J gene: TRBJ1-1; V gene: TRBV7-9; CDR3 DNA: TGTGCCAGCAGCCACCTAGGCGGGGGGCCTATGAACACTGAAGCTTTCTTT; CDR3 protein: CASSHLGGGPMNTEAFF
clone size: NA; D gene: NA; J gene: TRBJ1-1; V gene: TRBV18; CDR3 DNA: TGTGCCAGCTCCCCCATGAGAGAACTGAACACTGAAGCTTTCTTT; CDR3 protein: CASSPMRELNTEAFF
clone size: NA; D gene: TRBD2; J gene: TRBJ2-1; V gene: TRBV2; CDR3 DNA: TGTGCCAGCAGTGAAGCGCGTTCTAGCGGCTCCTACAATGAGCAGTTCTTC; CDR3 protein: CASSEARSSGSYNEQFF
clone size: NA; D gene: NA; J gene: TRBJ2-1; V gene: TRBV7-3; CDR3 DNA: TGTGCCAGCAGCCTCCGAGGACAGCTGAACAATGAGCAGTTCTTC; CDR3 protein: CASSLRGQLNNEQFF
clone size: once; D gene: NA; J gene: TRBJ2-2; V gene: TRBV5-1; CDR3 DNA: TGCGCCAGCAGAGAAGCGTCGAACACCGGGGAGCTGTTTTTT; CDR3 protein: CASREASNTGELFF
clone size: few; D gene: NA; J gene: TRBJ1-4; V gene: TRBV5-1; CDR3 DNA: TGCGCCAGCAGGGGAGAGGCCTCAACTAATGAAAAACTGTTTTTT; CDR3 protein: CASRGEASTNEKLFF
clone size: NA; D gene: TRBD1; J gene: TRBJ1-1; V gene: TRBV28; CDR3 DNA: TGTGCCAGCAGTCCCCGACAGGGGCGGAACACTGAAGCTTTCTTT; CDR3 protein: CASSPRQGRNTEAFF
clone size: NA; D gene: TRBD1; J gene: TRBJ1-2; V gene: TRBV27; CDR3 DNA: TGTGCCAGCAGTTCCCGGGACAGGGGGCTGGGTGGCTACACCTTC; CDR3 protein: CASSSRDRGLGGYTF
clone size: NA; D gene: NA; J gene: TRBJ2-4; V gene: TRBV5-8; CDR3 DNA: TGTGCCAGCAGCTTGGCCCAGATGTTCCTTGTAGCCAAAAACATTCAGTACTTC; CDR3 protein: CASSLAQMFLVAKNIQYF
clone size: once; D gene: TRBD1; J gene: TRBJ1-2; V gene: TRBV28; CDR3 DNA: TGTGCCAGCAGTTCGGGACAGGGTTGGAACTATGGCTACACCTTC; CDR3 protein: CASSSGQGWNYGYTF
clone size: NA; D gene: TRBD1; J gene: TRBJ1-2; V gene: TRBV4-3; CDR3 DNA: TGCGCCAGCAGCCGAGGACAGGGCTATGGCTACACCTTC; CDR3 protein: CASSRGQGYGYTF
clone size: NA; D gene: TRBD1; J gene: TRBJ1-1; V gene: TRBV5-1; CDR3 DNA: TGCGCCAGCAGCTCGCCACAGGGGATGGGCACTGAAGCTTTCTTT; CDR3 protein: CASSSPQGMGTEAFF
clone size: NA; D gene: NA; J gene: TRBJ1-1; V gene: TRBV5-1; CDR3 DNA: TGCGCCAGCAGCTTGGGGGCTCCGGGGAAGAACACTGAAGCTTTCTTT; CDR3 protein: CASSLGAPGKNTEAFF
clone size: NA; D gene: NA; J gene: TRBJ1-6; V gene: TRBV5-1; CDR3 DNA: TGCGCCAGCAGCAAAGAAACACAGGGACCAAATAATTCACCCCTCCACTTT; CDR3 protein: CASSKETQGPNNSPLHF
clone size: NA; D gene: NA; J gene: TRBJ2-5; V gene: TRBV7-3; CDR3 DNA: TGTGCCAGCAGCCCCAGGGGTTTCGAAGAGACCCAGTACTTC; CDR3 protein: CASSPRGFEETQYF
clone size: NA; D gene: NA; J gene: TRBJ1-1; V gene: TRBV27; CDR3 DNA: TGTGCCAGCGTAAGGGGCAGAGCCTGGGCGTCGACTGAAGCTTTCTTT; CDR3 protein: CASVRGRAWASTEAFF
clone size: NA; D gene: NA; J gene: TRBJ2-5; V gene: TRBV18; CDR3 DNA: TGTGCCAGCTCACCAAACAGACAAGAGACCCAGTACTTC; CDR3 protein: CASSPNRQETQYF
clone size: NA; D gene: TRBD1; J gene: TRBJ1-2; V gene: TRBV2; CDR3 DNA: TGTGCCAGCAGTGGGGGGACAGGGATCCCACCTTATGGCTACACCTTC; CDR3 protein: CASSGGTGIPPYGYTF
clone size: many; D gene: NA; J gene: TRBJ2-1; V gene: TRBV7-8; CDR3 DNA: TGTGCCAGCAGCTTGGCAGGGACCTACAATGAGCAGTTCTTC; CDR3 protein: CASSLAGTYNEQFF
clone size: NA; D gene: TRBD2; J gene: TRBJ2-3; V gene: TRBV5-1; CDR3 DNA: TGCGCCAGCAGCTTAAATAGCGGGGGAAATGAAGATACGCAGTATTTT; CDR3 protein: CASSLNSGGNEDTQYF
clone size: NA; D gene: NA; J gene: TRBJ2-2; V gene: TRBV7-2; CDR3 DNA: TGTGCCAGCAGCCTACTTCCGGCGGTCACCGGGGAGCTGTTTTTT; CDR3 protein: CASSLLPAVTGELFF
clone size: once; D gene: TRBD1; J gene: TRBJ1-2; V gene: TRBV6-4; CDR3 DNA: TGTGCCAGCAGTGATCCTTCGACAGGGAGGCCAAACTATGGCTACACCTTC; CDR3 protein: CASSDPSTGRPNYGYTF
clone size: NA; D gene: TRBD1; J gene: TRBJ1-5; V gene: TRBV5-8; CDR3 DNA: TGTGCCAGCAGCCGGGGACAGGTCCCCAGGACCCAGCATTTT; CDR3 protein: CASSRGQVPRTQHF
clone size: NA; D gene: TRBD1; J gene: TRBJ1-2; V gene: TRBV28; CDR3 DNA: TGTGCCAGCACTCCGGGACAGGGGGCGCGGATCTATGGCTACACCTTC; CDR3 protein: CASTPGQGARIYGYTF
clone size: NA; D gene: TRBD1; J gene: TRBJ1-6; V gene: TRBV6-5; CDR3 DNA: TGTGCCAGCAGTTCCGGACAGGGTTCCTATAATTCACCCCTCCACTTT; CDR3 protein: CASSSGQGSYNSPLHF
clone size: NA; D gene: NA; J gene: TRBJ2-7; V gene: TRBV5-1; CDR3 DNA: TGCGCCAGCAGCTTGGTGGTAACGGGCAGGGACTACGAGCAGTACTTC; CDR3 protein: CASSLVVTGRDYEQYF
clone size: NA; D gene: NA; J gene: TRBJ2-3; V gene: TRBV7-2; CDR3 DNA: TGTGCCAGCAGCTTGCAGGGGAATACGCAGTATTTT; CDR3 protein: CASSLQGNTQYF
clone size: NA; D gene: TRBD2; J gene: TRBJ2-6; V gene: TRBV30; CDR3 DNA: TGTGCCTGGAGGAGACTAGCGGCCAGCTCTGGGGCCAACGTCCTGACTTTC; CDR3 protein: CAWRRLAASSGANVLTF
clone size: NA; D gene: NA; J gene: TRBJ1-5; V gene: TRBV7-6; CDR3 DNA: TGTGCCAGCAGCTTAAGCTCTTCCAATCAGCCCCAGCATTTT; CDR3 protein: CASSLSSSNQPQHF
clone size: NA; D gene: TRBD2; J gene: TRBJ2-3; V gene: TRBV5-1; CDR3 DNA: TGCGCCAGCAGCCCACCCCTAGCGGGGGGAATCGATACGCAGTATTTT; CDR3 protein: CASSPPLAGGIDTQYF
clone size: NA; D gene: NA; J gene: TRBJ2-3; V gene: TRBV21-1; CDR3 DNA: TGTGCCAGCAGCGACCGACAGGGGGCTACAGATACGCAGTATTTT; CDR3 protein: CASSDRQGATDTQYF
clone size: NA; D gene: NA; J gene: TRBJ1-1; V gene: TRBV2; CDR3 DNA: TGTGCCAGCATGTGGGAGGGGAACACTGAAGCTTTCTTT; CDR3 protein: CASMWEGNTEAFF
clone size: NA; D gene: TRBD1; J gene: TRBJ1-5; V gene: TRBV27; CDR3 DNA: TGTGCCAGCAGTCCTCGGGACAGGGGAGCAGGGCAGCCCCAGCATTTT; CDR3 protein: CASSPRDRGAGQPQHF
clone size: NA; D gene: NA; J gene: TRBJ1-3; V gene: TRBV19; CDR3 DNA: TGTGCCAGCGAAGGGGCTGGAAACACCATATATTTT; CDR3 protein: CASEGAGNTIYF
clone size: NA; D gene: TRBD2; J gene: TRBJ2-7; V gene: TRBV4-3; CDR3 DNA: TGCGCCAGCAGCCAAGAACGGGGGAGGGACTACGAGCAGTACTTC; CDR3 protein: CASSQERGRDYEQYF
clone size: NA; D gene: TRBD1; J gene: TRBJ1-2; V gene: TRBV4-1; CDR3 DNA: TGCGCCAGCAGCCAACCACTTCTTGGACAGGGCCTCGCCGGCTACACCTTC; CDR3 protein: CASSQPLLGQGLAGYTF
clone size: NA; D gene: TRBD1; J gene: TRBJ1-1; V gene: TRBV23-1; CDR3 DNA: TGCGCCAGCAGTCAATTGACAGGGGGTGGAAGAGGGGTGAACACTGAAGCTTTCTTT; CDR3 protein: CASSQLTGGGRGVNTEAFF
clone size: NA; D gene: NA; J gene: TRBJ1-5; V gene: TRBV6-5; CDR3 DNA: TGTGCCAGCAGTTACTCCCAGACAGCCAATCAGCCCCAGCATTTT; CDR3 protein: CASSYSQTANQPQHF
clone size: NA; D gene: NA; J gene: TRBJ1-1; V gene: TRBV6-5; CDR3 DNA: TGTGCCAGCAGTAGGGCCAGCAGGGGAGACACTGAAGCTTTCTTT; CDR3 protein: CASSRASRGDTEAFF